A single sample is the source of the 24 T cell receptor beta chains below, sequenced in a study of blood T cells in healthy people across ages. A J-beta primer mix and a sample-barcoded 5' primer were used in a second PCR of about 7 to 11 cycles. TCRdb recomputed calls from the 5' RACE reads with MiXCR, one row per CDR3 protein. The table lists some 800,000 distinct CDR3 sequences, 20% to 30% of them singletons. Separately, the same data were catalogued under a study of T cells of mothers and their children.

The sample taken for sequencing was blood. The receptors derive from a boy aged 5-17 years in good health.

This chain connects TRBV20-1 to TRBJ2-5; no definite D call. V was pared by 2 bases and J by 1 base, with 8 bases between. This CDR3 comprises 13 residues. The germline gives CDR1 DFQATT, CDR2 SNEGSKA (reference sequence). The CDR3 loop reads CSARSGFQETQYF. CDR3 DNA: TGCAGTGCTAGATCCGGGTTCCAAGAGACCCAGTACTTC.

J is TRBJ1-3 and V is TRBV20-1; 7 bases are shared with TRBD1. V trimming: 4 bases; J trimming: 4 bases; junction bases outside the gene matches: 1. CDR1 is DFQATT, CDR2 SNEGSKA, per germline (reference sequence). The length of the CDR3 is 12 residues. The CDR3 here is CSATGGGNTIYF. DNA for the CDR3: TGCAGTGCTACAGGGGGGGGAAACACCATATATTTT.

This clonotype came up a few times. The chain employs TRBV6-1 and TRBJ2-5, with D possibly called TRBD1 or TRBD2 (5 bases each). Per the germline V gene, CDR1 is MNHNS and CDR2 is SASEGT. With 10 bases removed from V and 3 bases from J, the gap between germline ends came to 15 bases. The CDR3 covers 13 residues. CDR3 sequence: CATGDGVEETQYF. CDR3 nucleotide sequence: TGTGCCACCGGGGACGGGGTGGAAGAGACCCAGTACTTC.

The sample holds a few counts of this clonotype. V is TRBV25-1 and J is TRBJ1-1; D unclear. Germline V CDR1 and CDR2: MGHDK, SYGVNS. The CDR3 runs to 16 residues. V lost 2 bases, J lost 1 base, and 14 bases lay in between. The CDR3 DNA sequence: TGTGCCAGCAGTGAAGCAGGCAGGTCTTCGAACACTGAAGCTTTCTTT. It encodes CASSEAGRSSNTEAFF. Filled out from reference TRBV25-1 and TRBJ1-1, the complete variable domain reads EADIYQTPRYLVIGTGKKITLECSQTMGHDKMYWYQQDPGMELHLIHYSYGVNSTEKGDLSSESTVSRIRTEHFPLTLESARPSHTSQYLCASSEAGRSSNTEAFFGQGTRLTVV.

The chain couples TRBV7-8 to TRBJ2-5; D remains ambiguous. The tail of the sequence fits TRBJ2-1 better, so the J call may be wrong. The germline V gene encodes CDR1 SGHVS and CDR2 FQNEAQ. This CDR3 spans 13 amino acids. The CDR3 DNA sequence: TGTGCCACCTTCGGCCCTGACAACAATGAGCAGTTCTTC. Protein: CATFGPDNNEQFF.

This clonotype occurred a few times. The gene calls are TRBV7-8 and TRBJ2-6, with D tentatively TRBD1 (5 bases). CDR1 is SGHVS, CDR2 FQNEAQ, per germline. The CDR3 contains 13 residues. Deletions cut 1 base from V and 12 bases from J, with 10 bases between. CDR3 loop: CASSLVRGSVLTF. The CDR3 DNA follows: TGTGCCAGCAGCTTAGTTAGGGGTAGCGTCCTGACTTTC.

Ten or more counts support this clonotype. This chain links TRBV29-1 with TRBJ2-1, with 10 nucleotides matching TRBD1. The germline gives CDR1 SQVTM, CDR2 ANQGSEA. Germline trimming cut 4 bases from V and 3 bases from J; bases unmatched to any gene: 0. The CDR3 consists of 13 residues. The CDR3 nucleotides are TGCAGCGTTGGGACAGGGGGCTACAATGAGCAGTTCTTC. Protein sequence: CSVGTGGYNEQFF.

This clonotype appeared a few times. V and J are TRBV7-2 and TRBJ2-7; TRBD2 aligns across 11 bases. V dropped 5 bases and J dropped 1; count of bases not matched to a gene: 4. Germline CDR1 reads SGHTA; CDR2 reads FQGNSA. This CDR3 region has 15 residues. CDR3 loop: CASSIRLAGSYEQYF. The CDR3 nucleotides are TGTGCCAGCAGCATTCGACTAGCGGGGTCCTACGAGCAGTACTTC.

A few counts support this clonotype. The gene calls are TRBV28 and TRBJ2-7; TRBD1 aligns across 9 bases. V lost 7 bases to trimming and J lost 4 bases; unmatched junction nucleotides: 14. This CDR3 is 16 amino acids long. Germline CDR1 is MDHEN and CDR2 is SYDVKM. The CDR3 region is CASNTAGTGLKYEQYF. Here the CDR3 DNA reads TGTGCCAGCAATACCGCCGGGACAGGGCTGAAATACGAGCAGTACTTC.

This clonotype came up a few times. The chain carries TRBV5-1 and TRBJ2-5; 10 positions match TRBD2. The CDR3 length is 14 residues. With 2 bases clipped from V and 8 bases from J, the junction kept 6 bases outside the gene matches. The germline V gene encodes CDR1 SGHRS and CDR2 YFSETQ. The chain's CDR3 is CASSFSAGGSTQYF. The DNA for the CDR3 is TGCGCCAGCAGCTTTTCAGCGGGAGGGTCCACCCAGTACTTC.

This chain joins TRBV20-1 and TRBJ2-7; 8 nucleotides agree with TRBD2. Germline trimming cut 3 bases from V and 6 bases from J; bases unmatched to any gene: 7. The CDR3 has 13 residues. The germline V gene encodes CDR1 DFQATT and CDR2 SNEGSKA (reference sequence). DNA of the CDR3: TGCAGTGCTAGGAAGCGGGAGACGATCGAGCAGTACTTC. Translated, it gives CSARKRETIEQYF.

This clonotype was seen a handful of times. V gene TRBV28 combines with J gene TRBJ2-1; tentatively, D is TRBD2 (6 bases). The CDR3 runs to 15 residues. Germline V gene lookup returns CDR1 MDHEN and CDR2 SYDVKM. Trimming removed 7 bases at V and 2 bases at J, with 15 bases between. The CDR3 sequence is CASMDGSGAYNEQFF. The CDR3 nucleotides read TGTGCCAGCATGGACGGGAGCGGAGCCTACAATGAGCAGTTCTTC.

This clonotype occurred a few times. The rearrangement uses TRBV6-5 and TRBJ1-2; weak D call: TRBD1 (5 bases). The CDR3 contains 13 residues. CDR1 is MNHEY and CDR2 is SVGAGI in the germline V gene. The V and J ends lost 6 bases and 6 bases respectively, with 14 bases between them. The CDR3 loop is CASRSSGWNGYTF. DNA for the CDR3: TGTGCCAGCAGGTCTTCAGGGTGGAATGGCTACACCTTC.

The genes are TRBV12-3 or TRBV12-4 and TRBJ2-3; D is perhaps TRBD1 or TRBD2 (5 bases each). The CDR3 extends over 15 amino acids. The germline V and J ends were trimmed by 6 bases and 0 bases, with 13 bases remaining between them. The CDR3, as DNA: TGTGCCAGCAGCTCGGGACGGCCGAGCACAGATACGCAGTATTTT. This translates into CASSSGRPSTDTQYF.

This clonotype was found a few times. V usage is TRBV12-3 or TRBV12-4 and J usage is TRBJ2-3; tentative D call: TRBD1 (6 bases). CDR3 length: 15 amino acids. The V end was cut by 5 bases, the J end by 5 bases, with 17 bases between. Here the CDR3 DNA reads TGTGCCAGCAGTATCCGGGACACGCCCGGAGATACGCAGTATTTT. Protein: CASSIRDTPGDTQYF.

The table lists this clonotype with a few counts. This rearrangement joins TRBV24-1 to TRBJ2-4; D is possibly TRBD1 or TRBD2 (7 bases each). The CDR3 extends over 15 amino acids. V was cut by 4 bases and J by 8 bases, with 17 bases left in between. From germline, CDR1 is KGHDR and CDR2 SFDVKD. The CDR3 here is CATSDPRQGGDIQYF. The CDR3 region has the DNA TGTGCCACCAGTGACCCTAGACAGGGAGGGGACATTCAGTACTTC.

Notes on this clonotype: At one of its ends the junction is not consistent with the germline gene, which may arise from a read error. The rearrangement links TRBV28 to TRBJ2-5; 12 nucleotides match TRBD2. Looked up from germline, CDR1 is MDHEN and CDR2 is SYDVKM. The CDR3 spans 16 residues. The CDR3 sequence: CASSPRTSGDQETQHF. The CDR3 DNA follows: TGTGCCAGCAGTCCCCGGACTAGCGGGGATCAAGAGACCCAGCACTTC.

In its sample, this clonotype was seen once. The V and J genes are TRBV7-9 and TRBJ1-1; the D is unclear. The CDR3 sequence is 18 residues long. Germline V gene sequence: CDR1 SEHNR, CDR2 FQNEAQ (reference sequence). The V end lost 4 bases, the J end lost 0 bases, and 21 bases lay between the germline ends. DNA for the CDR3: TGTGCCAGCAGCTCCCTCCCCGGAGTCTCAAGTCTGAACACTGAAGCTTTCTTT. Translating it yields CASSSLPGVSSLNTEAFF.

This clonotype occurred a few times. The rearrangement links TRBV7-9 to TRBJ1-2, with D possibly TRBD1 on 6 matching bases. V lost 4 bases to trimming and J lost 8 bases, with 17 bases between them. Germline V lookup: CDR1 SEHNR, CDR2 FQNEAQ (reference sequence). This CDR3 has 14 amino acids. In nucleotides, the CDR3 is TGTGCCAGCAGCTCAAACCAGGGGCGAGGCGGCTACACCTTC. Its protein is CASSSNQGRGGYTF. The whole variable domain, remainder taken from reference TRBV7-9 and TRBJ1-2, is DTGVSQNPRHKITKRGQNVTFRCDPISEHNRLYWYRQTLGQGPEFLTYFQNEAQLEKSRLLSDRFSAERPKGSFSTLEIQRTEQGDSAMYLCASSSNQGRGGYTFGSGTRLTVV.

The V gene is TRBV2, the J gene TRBJ2-5; 8 bases are shared with TRBD2. The J call may be in error: the DNA end matches TRBJ2-7 better. CDR3 size: 14 residues. Germline V gene data show CDR1 as SNHLY and CDR2 as FYNNEI. This CDR3 is CASSHGRANYEQYF. CDR3 nucleotide sequence: TGTGCCAGCAGTCACGGGAGGGCCAACTACGAGCAGTACTTC.

The chain couples TRBV6-2 or TRBV6-3 to TRBJ2-1; TRBD2 aligns across 11 bases. V trimming: 8 bases; J trimming: 2 bases; junction bases outside the gene matches: 8. The CDR3 has 16 amino acids. CDR1 and CDR2 (germline): MNHEY, SVGEGT. The CDR3, as DNA: TGTGCCAGCGGGGATAGCGGGAGGGCCCCCTACAATGAGCAGTTCTTC. Residues: CASGDSGRAPYNEQFF.

The rearrangement links TRBV3-1 to TRBJ2-1; 8 nucleotides line up with TRBD2. This CDR3 is 13 amino acids long. With V trimmed by 2 bases and J by 12 bases, 6 bases remained unmatched. The V gene's germline CDR1 is LGHDT and CDR2 YNNKEL (reference sequence). The CDR3: CASSQSDAGGQFF. The CDR3 region has the DNA TGTGCCAGCAGCCAATCTGACGCGGGAGGGCAGTTCTTC.

There are a few counts of this clonotype. The chain couples TRBV5-1 to TRBJ2-4, with 8 bases aligning to TRBD2. J gave up 3 bases and V 1 base, and 3 bases lay outside the gene matches. Germline loops: CDR1 SGHRS, CDR2 YFSETQ. The CDR3 has 15 amino acids. CDR3 DNA sequence: TGCGCCAGCAGCTTGCGGGAGGGTAACAAAAACATTCAGTACTTC. It specifies CASSLREGNKNIQYF.

V and J are TRBV14 and TRBJ2-2; either TRBD1 or TRBD2 may supply D (6 bases each). There are 16 residues in the CDR3. Germline V lookup: CDR1 SGHDN, CDR2 FVKESK. V was clipped by 2 bases and J by 3 bases, with 13 bases between them. The CDR3 reads CASSQWGAVDTGELFF. In nucleotides, the CDR3 is TGTGCCAGCAGCCAATGGGGGGCGGTCGACACCGGGGAGCTGTTTTTT.